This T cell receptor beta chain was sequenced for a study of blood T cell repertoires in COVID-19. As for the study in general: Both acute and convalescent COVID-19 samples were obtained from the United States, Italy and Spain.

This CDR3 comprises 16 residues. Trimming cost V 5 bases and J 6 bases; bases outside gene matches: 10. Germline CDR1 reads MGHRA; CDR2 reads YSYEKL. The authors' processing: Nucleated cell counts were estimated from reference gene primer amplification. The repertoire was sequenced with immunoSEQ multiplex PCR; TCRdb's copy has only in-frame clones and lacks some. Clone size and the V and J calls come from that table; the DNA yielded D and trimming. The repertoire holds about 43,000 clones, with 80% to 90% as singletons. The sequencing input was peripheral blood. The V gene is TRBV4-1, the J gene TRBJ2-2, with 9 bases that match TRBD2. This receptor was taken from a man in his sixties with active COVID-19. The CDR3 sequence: CASSYIAGVGAGELFF. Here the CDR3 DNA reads TGCGCCAGCAGCTACATAGCGGGAGTAGGGGCCGGGGAGCTGTTTTTT.